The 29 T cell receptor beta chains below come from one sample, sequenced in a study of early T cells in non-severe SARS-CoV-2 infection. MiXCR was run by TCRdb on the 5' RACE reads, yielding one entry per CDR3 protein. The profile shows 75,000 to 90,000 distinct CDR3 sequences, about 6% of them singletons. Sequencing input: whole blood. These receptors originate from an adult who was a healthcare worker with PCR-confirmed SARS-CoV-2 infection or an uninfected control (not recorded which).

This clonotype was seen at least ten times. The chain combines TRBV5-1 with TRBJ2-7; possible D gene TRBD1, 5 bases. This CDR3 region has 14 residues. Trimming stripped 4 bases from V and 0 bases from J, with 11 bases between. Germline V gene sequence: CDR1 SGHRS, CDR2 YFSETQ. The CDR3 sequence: CASSELGHSYEQYF. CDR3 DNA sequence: TGCGCCAGCAGCGAATTAGGACACTCCTACGAGCAGTACTTC.

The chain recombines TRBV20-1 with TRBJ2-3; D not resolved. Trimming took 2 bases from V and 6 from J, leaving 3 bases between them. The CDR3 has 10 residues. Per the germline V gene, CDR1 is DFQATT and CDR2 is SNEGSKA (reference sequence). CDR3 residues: CSARWDTQYF. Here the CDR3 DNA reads TGCAGTGCTAGATGGGATACGCAGTATTTT.

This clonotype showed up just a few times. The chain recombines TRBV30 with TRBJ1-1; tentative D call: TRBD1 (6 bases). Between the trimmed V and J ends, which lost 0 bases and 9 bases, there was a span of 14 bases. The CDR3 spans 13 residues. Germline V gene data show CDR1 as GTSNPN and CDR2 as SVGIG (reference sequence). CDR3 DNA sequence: TGTGCCTGGAGTGTGGCAGGGGCCCAAAAAGCTTTCTTT. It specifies CAWSVAGAQKAFF.

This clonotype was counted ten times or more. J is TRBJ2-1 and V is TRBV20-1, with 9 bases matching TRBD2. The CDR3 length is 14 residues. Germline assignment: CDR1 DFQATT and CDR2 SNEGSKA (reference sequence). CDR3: CSFNSGGPRGEQFF. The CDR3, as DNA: TGCAGCTTTAATAGCGGGGGCCCAAGGGGTGAGCAGTTCTTC.

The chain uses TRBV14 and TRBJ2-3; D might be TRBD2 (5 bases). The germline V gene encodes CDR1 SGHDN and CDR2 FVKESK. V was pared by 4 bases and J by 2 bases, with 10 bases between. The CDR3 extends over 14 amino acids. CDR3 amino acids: CASSLKRNTDTQYF. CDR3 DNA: TGTGCCAGCAGCCTTAAGCGGAACACAGATACGCAGTATTTT. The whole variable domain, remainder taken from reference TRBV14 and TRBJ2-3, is EAGVTQFPSHSVIEKGQTVTLRCDPISGHDNLYWYRRVMGKEIKFLLHFVKESKQDESGMPNNRFLAERTGGTYSTLKVQPAELEDSGVYFCASSLKRNTDTQYFGPGTRLTVL.

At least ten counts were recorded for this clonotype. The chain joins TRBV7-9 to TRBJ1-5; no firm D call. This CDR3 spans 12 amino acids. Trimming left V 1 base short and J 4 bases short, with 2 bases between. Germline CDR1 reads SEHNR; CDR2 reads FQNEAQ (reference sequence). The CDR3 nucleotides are TGTGCCAGCAGCTTAGGGAATCAGCCCCAGCATTTT. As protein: CASSLGNQPQHF.

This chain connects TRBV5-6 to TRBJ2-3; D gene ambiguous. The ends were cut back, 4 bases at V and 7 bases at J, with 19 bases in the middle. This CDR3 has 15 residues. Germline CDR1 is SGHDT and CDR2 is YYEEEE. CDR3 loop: CASSPMEEAPNTQYF. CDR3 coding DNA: TGTGCCAGCAGCCCAATGGAAGAAGCTCCCAATACGCAGTATTTT.

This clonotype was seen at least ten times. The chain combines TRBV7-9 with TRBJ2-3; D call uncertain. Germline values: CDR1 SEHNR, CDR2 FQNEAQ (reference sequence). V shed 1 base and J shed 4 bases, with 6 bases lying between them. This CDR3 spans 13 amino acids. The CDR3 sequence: CASSLVGSDTQYF. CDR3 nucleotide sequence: TGTGCCAGCAGCTTAGTAGGATCAGATACGCAGTATTTT.

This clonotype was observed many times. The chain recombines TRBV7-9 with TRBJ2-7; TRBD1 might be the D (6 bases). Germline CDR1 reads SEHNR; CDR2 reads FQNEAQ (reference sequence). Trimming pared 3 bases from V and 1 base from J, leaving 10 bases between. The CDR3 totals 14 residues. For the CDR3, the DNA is TGTGCCAGCAGCTTTGGACAGCCTTCCTACGAGCAGTACTTC. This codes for CASSFGQPSYEQYF. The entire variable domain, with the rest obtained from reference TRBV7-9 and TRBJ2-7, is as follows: DTGVSQNPRHKITKRGQNVTFRCDPISEHNRLYWYRQTLGQGPEFLTYFQNEAQLEKSRLLSDRFSAERPKGSFSTLEIQRTEQGDSAMYLCASSFGQPSYEQYFGPGTRLTVT.

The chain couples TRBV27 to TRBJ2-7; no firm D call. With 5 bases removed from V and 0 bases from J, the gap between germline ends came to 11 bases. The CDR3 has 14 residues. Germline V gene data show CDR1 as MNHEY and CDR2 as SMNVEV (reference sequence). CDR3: CASSLASHSYEQYF. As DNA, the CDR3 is TGTGCCAGCAGTCTCGCCTCCCACTCCTACGAGCAGTACTTC.

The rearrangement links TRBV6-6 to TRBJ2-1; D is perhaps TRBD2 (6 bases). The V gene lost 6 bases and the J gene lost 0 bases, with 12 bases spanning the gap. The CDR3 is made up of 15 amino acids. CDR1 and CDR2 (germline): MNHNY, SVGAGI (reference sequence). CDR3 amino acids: CASRGETSSYNEQFF. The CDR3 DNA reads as TGTGCCAGCAGAGGTGAGACTAGCTCCTACAATGAGCAGTTCTTC.

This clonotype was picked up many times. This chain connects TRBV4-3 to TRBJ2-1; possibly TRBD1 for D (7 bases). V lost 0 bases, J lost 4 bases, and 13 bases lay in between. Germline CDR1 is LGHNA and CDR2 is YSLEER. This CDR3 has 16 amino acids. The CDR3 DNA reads TGCGCCAGCAGCCAAGATGAGGGGGCGGGGTACAATGAGCAGTTCTTC. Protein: CASSQDEGAGYNEQFF.

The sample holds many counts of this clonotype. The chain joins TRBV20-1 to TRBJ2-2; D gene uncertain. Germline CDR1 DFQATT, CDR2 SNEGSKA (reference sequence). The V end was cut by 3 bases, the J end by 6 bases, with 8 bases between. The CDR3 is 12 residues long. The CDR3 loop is CSARGGAGELFF. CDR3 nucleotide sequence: TGCAGTGCTAGGGGCGGAGCCGGGGAGCTGTTTTTT.

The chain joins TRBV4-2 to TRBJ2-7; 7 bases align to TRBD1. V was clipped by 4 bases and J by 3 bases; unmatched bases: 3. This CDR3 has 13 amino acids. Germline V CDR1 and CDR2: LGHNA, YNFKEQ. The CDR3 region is CASSRDRVYEQYF. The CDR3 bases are TGTGCCAGCAGCCGCGACAGGGTCTACGAGCAGTACTTC.

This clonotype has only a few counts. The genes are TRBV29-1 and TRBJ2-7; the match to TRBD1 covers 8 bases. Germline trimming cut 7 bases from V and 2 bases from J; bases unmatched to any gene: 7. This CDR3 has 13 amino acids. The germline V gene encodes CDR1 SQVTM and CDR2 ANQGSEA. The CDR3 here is CSANLQGAYEQYF. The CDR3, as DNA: TGCAGCGCCAATTTACAGGGGGCCTACGAGCAGTACTTC.

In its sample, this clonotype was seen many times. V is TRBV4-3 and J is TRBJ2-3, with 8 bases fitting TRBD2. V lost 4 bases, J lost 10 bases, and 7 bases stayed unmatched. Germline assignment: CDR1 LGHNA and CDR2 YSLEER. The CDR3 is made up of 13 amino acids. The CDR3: CASSLPGGFAQYF. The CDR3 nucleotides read TGCGCCAGCAGCCTCCCGGGGGGGTTTGCGCAGTATTTT.

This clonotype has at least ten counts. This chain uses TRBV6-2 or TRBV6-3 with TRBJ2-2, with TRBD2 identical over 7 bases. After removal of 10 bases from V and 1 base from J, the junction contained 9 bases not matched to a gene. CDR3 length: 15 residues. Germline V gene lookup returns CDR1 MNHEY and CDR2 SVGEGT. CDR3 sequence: CAIKGSGVNTGELFF. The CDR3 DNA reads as TGTGCCATAAAAGGGAGCGGGGTGAACACCGGGGAGCTGTTTTTT.

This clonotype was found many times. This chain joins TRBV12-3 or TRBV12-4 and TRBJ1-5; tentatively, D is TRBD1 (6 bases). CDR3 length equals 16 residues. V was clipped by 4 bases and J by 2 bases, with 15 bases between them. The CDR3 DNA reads TGTGCCAGCAGTTGGGAAAGGGGGGCCGGCAATCAGCCCCAGCATTTT. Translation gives CASSWERGAGNQPQHF.

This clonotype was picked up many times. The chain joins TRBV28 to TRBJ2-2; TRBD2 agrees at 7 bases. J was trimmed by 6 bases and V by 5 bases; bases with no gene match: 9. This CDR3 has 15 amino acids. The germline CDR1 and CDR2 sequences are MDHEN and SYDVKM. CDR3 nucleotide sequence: TGTGCCAGCAGTAATCGGGGGGTCCAGGCCGGGGAGCTGTTTTTT. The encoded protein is CASSNRGVQAGELFF. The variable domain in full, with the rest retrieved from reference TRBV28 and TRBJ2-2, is DVKVTQSSRYLVKRTGEKVFLECVQDMDHENMFWYRQDPGLGLRLIYFSYDVKMKEKGDIPEGYSVSREKKERFSLILESASTNQTSMYLCASSNRGVQAGELFFGEGSRLTVL.

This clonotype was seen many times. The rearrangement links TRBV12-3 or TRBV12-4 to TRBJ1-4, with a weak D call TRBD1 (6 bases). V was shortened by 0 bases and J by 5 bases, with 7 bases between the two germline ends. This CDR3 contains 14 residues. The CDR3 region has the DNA TGTGCCAGCAGTTTAGCAGGGGGAAATGAAAAACTGTTTTTT. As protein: CASSLAGGNEKLFF.

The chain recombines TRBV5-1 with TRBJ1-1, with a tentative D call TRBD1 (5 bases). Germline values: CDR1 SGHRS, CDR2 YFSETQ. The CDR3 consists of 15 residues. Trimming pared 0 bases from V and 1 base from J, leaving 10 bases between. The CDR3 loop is CASSLVAGSNTEAFF. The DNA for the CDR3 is TGCGCCAGCAGCTTGGTGGCAGGGTCGAACACTGAAGCTTTCTTT.

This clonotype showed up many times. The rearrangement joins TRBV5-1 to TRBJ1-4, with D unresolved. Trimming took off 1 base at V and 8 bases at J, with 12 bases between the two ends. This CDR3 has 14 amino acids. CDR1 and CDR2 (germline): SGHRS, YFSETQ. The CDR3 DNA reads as TGCGCCAGCAGCTTGTGGGCAGCGTCAGAAAAACTGTTTTTT. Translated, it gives CASSLWAASEKLFF.

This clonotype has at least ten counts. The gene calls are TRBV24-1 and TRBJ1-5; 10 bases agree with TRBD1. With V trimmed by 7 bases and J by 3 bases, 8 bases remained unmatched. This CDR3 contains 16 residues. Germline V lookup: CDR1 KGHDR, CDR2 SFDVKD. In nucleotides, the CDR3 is TGTGCCACCAGCACGCGGGACAGGGGCGACAATCAGCCCCAGCATTTT. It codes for CATSTRDRGDNQPQHF.

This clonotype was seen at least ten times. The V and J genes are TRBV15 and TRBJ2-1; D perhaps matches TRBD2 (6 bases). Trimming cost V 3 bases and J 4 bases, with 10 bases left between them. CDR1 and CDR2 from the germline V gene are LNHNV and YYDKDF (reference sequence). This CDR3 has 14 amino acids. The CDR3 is CATSREEGYNEQFF. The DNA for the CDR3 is TGTGCCACCAGCAGGGAGGAGGGATACAATGAGCAGTTCTTC.

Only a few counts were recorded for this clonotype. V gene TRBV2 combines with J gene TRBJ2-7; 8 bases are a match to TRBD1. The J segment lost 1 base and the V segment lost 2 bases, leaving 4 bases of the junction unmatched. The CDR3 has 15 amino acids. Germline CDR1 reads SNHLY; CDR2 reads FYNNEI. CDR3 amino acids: CASSESTGGSYEQYF. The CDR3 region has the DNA TGTGCCAGCAGTGAATCCACAGGGGGGTCCTACGAGCAGTACTTC. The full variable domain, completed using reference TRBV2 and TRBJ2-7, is EPEVTQTPSHQVTQMGQEVILRCVPISNHLYFYWYRQILGQKVEFLVSFYNNEISEKSEIFDDQFSVERPDGSNFTLKIRSTKLEDSAMYFCASSESTGGSYEQYFGPGTRLTVT.

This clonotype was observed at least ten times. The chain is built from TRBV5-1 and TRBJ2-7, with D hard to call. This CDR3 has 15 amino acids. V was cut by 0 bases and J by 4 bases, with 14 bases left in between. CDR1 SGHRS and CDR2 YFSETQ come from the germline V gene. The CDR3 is CASSLESWGLYEQYF. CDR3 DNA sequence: TGCGCCAGCAGCTTGGAATCGTGGGGTTTGTACGAGCAGTACTTC. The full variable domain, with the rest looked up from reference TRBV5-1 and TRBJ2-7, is KAGVTQTPRYLIKTRGQQVTLSCSPISGHRSVSWYQQTPGQGLQFLFEYFSETQRNKGNFPGRFSGRQFSNSRSEMNVSTLELGDSALYLCASSLESWGLYEQYFGPGTRLTVT.

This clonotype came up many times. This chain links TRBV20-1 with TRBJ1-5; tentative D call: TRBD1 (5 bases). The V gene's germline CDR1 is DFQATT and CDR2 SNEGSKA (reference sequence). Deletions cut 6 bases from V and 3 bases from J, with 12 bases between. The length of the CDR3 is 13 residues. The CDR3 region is CSAQGGDNQPQHF. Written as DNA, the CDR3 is TGCAGTGCCCAGGGTGGTGACAATCAGCCCCAGCATTTT.

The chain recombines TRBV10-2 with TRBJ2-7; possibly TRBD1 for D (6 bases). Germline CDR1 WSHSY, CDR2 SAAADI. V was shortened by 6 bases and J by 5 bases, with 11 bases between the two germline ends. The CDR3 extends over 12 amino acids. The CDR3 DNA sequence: TGCGCCAGCAGCGCACAGGGCCACGAGCAGTACTTC. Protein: CASSAQGHEQYF.

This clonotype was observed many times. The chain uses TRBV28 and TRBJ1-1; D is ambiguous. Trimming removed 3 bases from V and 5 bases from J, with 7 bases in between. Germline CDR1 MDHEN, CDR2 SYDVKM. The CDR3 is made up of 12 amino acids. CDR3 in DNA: TGTGCCAGCAGTTTTCAGGTTACTGAAGCTTTCTTT. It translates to CASSFQVTEAFF.